These 22 T cell receptor beta chains share one sample of origin, sequenced in a study of cytomegalovirus exposure and HLA in healthy donors. Sequenced by immunoSEQ multiplex PCR; TCRdb stores in-frame clones only, minus some. The data show roughly 100,000 clones, 85% to 90% seen once. Sequencing was performed on PBMCs. The receptors were sampled from a woman in her late teens or twenties in good health and CMV-seropositive.

The chain recombines TRBV5-4 with TRBJ1-2; 8 nucleotides match TRBD1. This CDR3 is built from 14 residues. Trimming removed 0 bases from V and 9 bases from J; junction bases left unmatched: 7. Germline V gene data show CDR1 as SGHNT and CDR2 as YYREEE (reference sequence). The CDR3 DNA reads as TGTGCCAGCAGCTTGGACGGACAGGGAGGTCGCTACACCTTC. It encodes CASSLDGQGGRYTF. Full variable domain (missing parts from reference TRBV5-4 and TRBJ1-2): ETGVTQSPTHLIKTRGQQVTLRCSSQSGHNTVSWYQQALGQGPQFIFQYYREEENGRGNFPPRFSGLQFPNYSSELNVNALELDDSALYLCASSLDGQGGRYTFGSGTRLTVV.

This clone was seen a single time. The rearrangement links TRBV10-3 to TRBJ2-1; a possible D gene is TRBD1 (5 bases). In germline, CDR1 is ENHRY, CDR2 SYGVKD. Trimming shortened V by 2 bases and J by 7 bases, and 9 bases separated the two germline ends. The CDR3 is 13 residues long. The CDR3 DNA follows: TGTGCCATCAGTGAGACAGGCTTTAATGAGCAGTTCTTC. Amino acid sequence: CAISETGFNEQFF.

The gene calls are TRBV11-2 and TRBJ1-1; 9 bases fit TRBD1. J gave up 12 bases and V 3 bases, and 8 bases lay outside the gene matches. The germline CDR1 and CDR2 sequences are SGHAT and FQNNGV. This CDR3 has 13 amino acids. The CDR3 protein is CASSFGQGRRTFF. CDR3 nucleotide sequence: TGTGCCAGCAGCTTCGGACAGGGGAGACGAACTTTCTTT. Full variable domain (remainder filled in from reference TRBV11-2 and TRBJ1-1): EAGVAQSPRYKIIEKRQSVAFWCNPISGHATLYWYQQILGQGPKLLIQFQNNGVVDDSQLPKDRFSAERLKGVDSTLKIQPAKLEDSAVYLCASSFGQGRRTFFGQGTRLTVV.

CDR3: CASSLQDRFNEQYF. The CDR3 coding sequence is TGTGCCAGCAGTTTACAGGACAGGTTTAACGAGCAGTACTTC. The rearrangement links TRBV27 to TRBJ2-7, with 7 bases that match TRBD1. V lost 2 bases to trimming and J lost 5 bases; unmatched junction nucleotides: 6. The CDR3 is 14 amino acids. Germline V lookup: CDR1 MNHEY, CDR2 SMNVEV (reference sequence).

The chain employs TRBV10-3 and TRBJ2-7, with a weak D call TRBD1 (8 bases). This CDR3 comprises 13 residues. V was cut by 11 bases and J by 5 bases, with 19 bases left in between. Germline lookup yields CDR1 ENHRY and CDR2 SYGVKD. CDR3 nucleotides: TGTGCCTACAGGGGGGGCAGGATGAACGAGCAGTACTTC. Protein: CAYRGGRMNEQYF.

This clone was picked up a small number of times. The chain links TRBV7-9 to TRBJ2-7; no reliable D call. The V and J ends lost 3 bases and 0 bases respectively, with 9 bases between them. The length of the CDR3 is 14 residues. The V gene's germline CDR1 is SEHNR and CDR2 FQNEAQ (reference sequence). CDR3 amino acids: CASSLIGSSYEQYF. As DNA, the CDR3 is TGTGCCAGCAGCTTGATTGGTAGCTCCTACGAGCAGTACTTC. Full variable domain (remainder filled in from reference TRBV7-9 and TRBJ2-7): DTGVSQNPRHKITKRGQNVTFRCDPISEHNRLYWYRQTLGQGPEFLTYFQNEAQLEKSRLLSDRFSAERPKGSFSTLEIQRTEQGDSAMYLCASSLIGSSYEQYFGPGTRLTVT.

This chain links TRBV2 with TRBJ2-7; 9 nucleotides align to TRBD2. The CDR3 is 14 residues long. Germline V CDR1 and CDR2: SNHLY, FYNNEI. J gave up 1 base and V 6 bases, and 4 bases lay outside the gene matches. CDR3 nucleotide sequence: TGTGCCAGCAGCGAAACTAGCGGGTCCTACGAGCAGTACTTC. Its protein product is CASSETSGSYEQYF.

The rearrangement joins TRBV7-9 to TRBJ2-3; D not resolved. Germline CDR1 SEHNR, CDR2 FQNEAQ (reference sequence). The ends were cut back, 5 bases at V and 5 bases at J, with 8 bases in the middle. CDR3 size: 12 residues. The CDR3 DNA is TGTGCCAGCAGCAGTACGAGAGATACGCAGTATTTT. Translating it yields CASSSTRDTQYF.

V gene TRBV4-1 combines with J gene TRBJ1-2; 8 nucleotides match TRBD1. The junction had 3 bases not matched to a gene; V was cut back by 0 bases and J by 3 bases. The germline V gene has CDR1 MGHRA and CDR2 YSYEKL. This CDR3 spans 15 amino acids. The CDR3 is CASSQDSGGDYGYTF. The CDR3 DNA sequence: TGCGCCAGCAGCCAAGATTCAGGGGGCGACTATGGCTACACCTTC.

This chain joins TRBV19 and TRBJ2-1; 9 bases are a match to TRBD2. CDR1 is LNHDA and CDR2 is SQIVND in the germline V gene (reference sequence). V dropped 3 bases and J dropped 10; count of bases not matched to a gene: 10. The CDR3 loop spans 15 amino acids. The CDR3 protein is CASSITGGGAREQFF. In DNA, the CDR3 is TGTGCCAGTAGTATCACCGGCGGGGGGGCCAGGGAGCAGTTCTTC.

This clone was detected once. This chain connects TRBV11-3 to TRBJ1-3; weak D call: TRBD1 (6 bases). Germline assignment: CDR1 SGHNT and CDR2 YENEEA. The CDR3 is 15 residues long. Trimming took 2 bases from V and 4 from J, leaving 12 bases between them. As DNA, the CDR3 is TGTGCCAGCAGCTTAACCGGGACAATGGGAAACACCATATATTTT. Its translation: CASSLTGTMGNTIYF. The whole variable domain, remainder taken from reference TRBV11-3 and TRBJ1-3, is EAGVVQSPRYKIIEKKQPVAFWCNPISGHNTLYWYLQNLGQGPELLIRYENEEAVDDSQLPKDRFSAERLKGVDSTLKIQPAELGDSAVYLCASSLTGTMGNTIYFGEGSWLTVV.

As concerns this clone: An end of the junction does not agree with germline; a read error may underlie this. Other DNA sequences in the sample encode the same CDR3. V gene TRBV7-9 combines with J gene TRBJ1-4, with a weak D call TRBD1 (5 bases). Per germline, CDR1 SEHNR and CDR2 FQNEAQ (reference sequence). CDR3 size: 14 residues. This CDR3 is CASSWQGSDEKLFF. The DNA for the CDR3 is TGTGCCAGCAGCTGGCAGGGTTCCGATGAAAAACTGTTCTTT.

V usage is TRBV19 and J usage is TRBJ2-3; D call uncertain. The ends were cut back, 8 bases at V and 2 bases at J, with 8 bases in the middle. Germline CDR1 is LNHDA and CDR2 is SQIVND (reference sequence). This CDR3 contains 12 residues. The CDR3 loop is CASQDNTDTQYF. The CDR3 DNA reads as TGTGCCAGTCAAGACAACACAGATACGCAGTATTTT.

The V and J genes are TRBV27 and TRBJ1-2, with 9 bases lining up with TRBD1. V was pared by 4 bases and J by 6 bases, with 6 bases of the junction left unmatched. The V gene's germline CDR1 is MNHEY and CDR2 SMNVEV (reference sequence). The length of the CDR3 is 14 residues. DNA of the CDR3: TGTGCCAGCAGTTATACAGGGGGCATTAATGGCTACACCTTC. It encodes CASSYTGGINGYTF.

CDR3 coding DNA: TGTGCCAGCGACAGGGAGGACAATGAGCAGTTCTTC. Amino acids: CASDREDNEQFF. This chain uses TRBV6-5 with TRBJ2-1; D might be TRBD1 (7 bases). Germline lookup yields CDR1 MNHEY and CDR2 SVGAGI. The ends were cut back, 8 bases at V and 5 bases at J, with 10 bases in the middle. The length of the CDR3 is 12 residues.

This sequence joins TRBV5-3 and TRBJ2-3, with D possibly being TRBD1 (6 bases). TRBV5-3 is known as an ORF, though its function is uncertain. This CDR3 region has 16 residues. V lost 6 bases and J 1 base, leaving 18 bases between the germline ends. The CDR3 region is CARIQGTTRGTDTQYF. Written as DNA, the CDR3 is TGTGCCAGAATCCAGGGGACCACTCGGGGCACAGATACGCAGTATTTT.

The chain joins TRBV9 to TRBJ2-5, with 9 bases fitting TRBD1. Germline CDR1 is SGDLS and CDR2 is YYNGEE. CDR3 length: 15 amino acids. J lost 5 bases, V lost 3 bases, and 8 bases had no gene match. The CDR3: CASSETGQGFETQYF. The CDR3 nucleotides read TGTGCCAGCAGCGAAACGGGACAGGGTTTTGAGACCCAGTACTTC.

CDR3 sequence: CASSLSGTGVYNEQFF. The CDR3 DNA reads TGCGCCAGCAGCTTATCAGGGACAGGGGTCTACAATGAGCAGTTCTTC. The chain employs TRBV5-1 and TRBJ2-1; TRBD1 matches 10 bases. The CDR3 is made up of 16 amino acids. Germline trimming cut 2 bases from V and 3 bases from J; bases unmatched to any gene: 5. Germline V CDR1 and CDR2: SGHRS, YFSETQ.

The V and J genes are TRBV2 and TRBJ2-3; TRBD2 aligns across 7 bases. Germline assignment: CDR1 SNHLY and CDR2 FYNNEI. This CDR3 has 15 residues. V was pared by 10 bases and J by 2 bases, with 12 bases of the junction left unmatched. The CDR3 is CATQAGAGLTDTQYF. The CDR3 nucleotides read TGTGCCACCCAGGCAGGAGCGGGACTCACAGATACGCAGTATTTT.

The rearrangement joins TRBV18 to TRBJ1-2; D unresolved. The CDR3 is 13 amino acids. V was pared by 2 bases and J by 4 bases, with 8 bases between. The V gene's germline CDR1 is KGHSH and CDR2 LQKENI. This CDR3 is CASSPKTSYGYTF. The CDR3 nucleotides read TGTGCCAGCTCACCAAAGACAAGCTATGGCTACACCTTC.

The chain joins TRBV4-1 to TRBJ2-7; possible D gene TRBD2, 5 bases. Germline-derived CDR1 and CDR2 are MGHRA and YSYEKL. The length of the CDR3 is 15 residues. Trimming removed 0 bases from V and 0 bases from J, with 9 bases in between. The CDR3 here is CASSQDLAYSYEQYF. In nucleotides, the CDR3 is TGCGCCAGCAGCCAAGATTTAGCGTACTCCTACGAGCAGTACTTC.

The chain combines TRBV19 with TRBJ2-5; TRBD1 matches at 8 bases. The CDR3 has 14 residues. Germline CDR1 is LNHDA and CDR2 is SQIVND (reference sequence). The trim removed 3 bases at V and 7 bases at J, leaving 7 bases unmatched. The CDR3 DNA sequence: TGTGCCAGTAGTATCCGGGACAGGCCCCCGACCCAGTACTTC. Translated, it gives CASSIRDRPPTQYF.